The TCR beta chain under discussion was sequenced for a study of identical twins (dated by TCRdb to about 2016). Regarding the complete study: The study deep-sequenced TCR alpha and beta repertoires from monozygotic twins, unrelated adults of various ages and cord blood to test whether fetal clonotypes persist. Replicate twin experiments were performed at different times using different library preparation protocols to rule out contamination. Results and caveats for the whole study, not just this receptor: Excess twin sharing in beta out-of-frame sequences was weaker because fewer shared sequences lowered the signal-to-noise ratio. Because the same donors could not be followed over many years, the conclusions relied on cross-sectional statistical analysis. Out-of-frame TCR alpha sharing in monozygotic twins was systematically underestimated by recombination models, whereas sharing between unrelated individuals was in agreement with the recombination models. Compared with coincidental sharing between unrelated individuals, out-of-frame TCR alpha sequences shared between twins showed an excess of sequences with low generation probability. Invariant T cells such as MAIT and iNKT could partly confound zero-insertion analyses, although diverse VJ usage argued against such confounding for most clonotypes. Fewer insertions were carried by abundant cord blood beta clonotypes, a similar but weaker trend appeared in young adult naive repertoires, and no such trend appeared in memory repertoires.

All donors were healthy Caucasians. Using Miltenyi CD45RO+ enrichment and human naive T-cell isolation kits, memory (CD45RO+) and naive T cells were isolated from PBMC. To note about this clonotype: It has no known antigen specificity. No per-base quality is available; no much larger clone lies one base away.

Libraries came from 5' RACE. The sequencer was an Illumina HiSeq 2000. Template switching introduced a universal primer binding site; the final cDNA contained a unique molecular identifier, enabling accurate counting of TCR cDNA molecules. Specific primers in the conserved constant-segment region were used to synthesize first-strand cDNA for the TCR alpha and beta chains. To control for contamination, every cDNA library carried two barcodes: a SMART-Mk sample barcode plus Illumina barcodes. TruSeq adapter sequences along with Illumina sample barcodes were introduced in two successive PCR steps. TCR alpha and beta cDNA libraries were sequenced on the Illumina HiSeq platform with custom primers. In the authors' own workflow: MiGEC was used to process raw reads and extract unique molecular identifiers, and MiXCR was used to find CDR3 positions. For each individual, recombination models were inferred using an EM algorithm with the repgenHMM and IGoR tools. The tcR package in R was used for shared clonotype analysis, with sharing normalized by the product of cloneset sizes. Out-of-frame nonproductive sequences were analyzed to study raw recombination free of thymic and clonal selection effects. The public reads were quality trimmed at Q25 with fastp and then assembled into clones with MiXCR by TCRdb, keeping productive beta chains. Under each unique CDR3 protein, matching rows form one entry showing the most common genes and DNA. Clone size and V and J calls follow TCRdb, not the original study. The sample table holds some 96,000 distinct CDR3 sequences, of which 5.9% were seen once. 9.5% to 15% of the sample goes to the ten largest clones.

This clonotype was sampled from a woman in her forties or fifties in good health. Sample: memory T cells sorted from blood. The cell subset or site label on this specimen signifies: CD45RO+ enriched T cells.

The CDR3 region: CASSYTGYQFF. Read as DNA, the sequence is TGCGCCAGCAGTTATACAGGTTACCAGTTCTTC. In this chain, TRBV5-1 is recombined with TRBJ2-1; TRBD1 might be the D gene, on 5 matching bases. The junction shows trimming of 5 bases on V and 13 bases on J, plus 13 bases between the germline ends. According to the germline V gene, CDR1 reads SGHRS and CDR2 reads YFSETQ. The CDR3, from cysteine to phenylalanine, totals 11 residues. Only CDR3 DNA remains: 33 bases, in frame from the first base.